One and the same sample provided the 25 T cell receptor beta chains below, sequenced in a study of identical twins' blood T cells. Using its own MiXCR run on the 5' RACE reads, TCRdb lists one record per CDR3 protein. The sample has 350,000 to 400,000 distinct CDR3 sequences; more than 25% are singletons. The sequenced sample was PBMCs. These receptors all come from a woman between 18 and 50 years old in good health.

This clonotype was found many times. The CDR3 region is CASRHRDSGANVLTF. CDR3 bases: TGTGCCAGCAGGCACAGGGACTCTGGGGCCAACGTCCTGACTTTC. The V and J genes are TRBV3-1 and TRBJ2-6; D is possibly TRBD1 (6 bases). From germline, CDR1 is LGHDT and CDR2 YNNKEL (reference sequence). This CDR3 contains 15 residues. V lost 6 bases and J lost 0, with 9 bases in between.

This sequence joins TRBV20-1 and TRBJ2-4; 15 bases fit TRBD2. J gave up 0 bases and V 3 bases, and 3 bases lay outside the gene matches. CDR1 is DFQATT and CDR2 is SNEGSKA in the germline V gene (reference sequence). There are 17 residues in the CDR3. CDR3 loop: CSARGTSGGLAKNIQYF. The CDR3 DNA follows: TGCAGTGCTAGGGGGACTAGCGGGGGGCTAGCCAAAAACATTCAGTACTTC.

This clonotype has only one observation. One end of the junction varies from germline; a read error may be responsible. CDR3 DNA sequence: TGTGCCAGCAGCCGCCGCACCACAGTGAACACTGAATCTTTCTTT. It translates to CASSRRTTVNTESFF. V and J are TRBV3-1 and TRBJ1-1; D gene uncertain. The CDR3 length is 15 residues. Germline V gives CDR1 LGHDT, CDR2 YNNKEL (reference sequence).

A few counts support this clonotype. The V gene is TRBV12-3 or TRBV12-4, the J gene TRBJ2-1; D not resolved. V shed 3 bases and J shed 9 bases, with 12 bases lying between them. The CDR3 has 13 residues. Written as DNA, the CDR3 is TGTGCCAGCAGTTTTGATCCGATCGCTGAGCAGTTCTTC. Translation: CASSFDPIAEQFF.

This rearrangement joins TRBV11-3 to TRBJ1-1, with D possibly TRBD1 on 6 matching bases. The ends were cut back, 5 bases at V and 1 base at J, with 14 bases in the middle. Germline V gene lookup returns CDR1 SGHNT and CDR2 YENEEA. The CDR3 sequence is 15 residues long. The CDR3 DNA follows: TGTGCCAGCAGCCACCTTGCGGGGGCGAACACTGAAGCTTTCTTT. It encodes CASSHLAGANTEAFF.

This clonotype was recorded a few times. As DNA, the CDR3 is TGTGCCAGTAACAACAGGATTGATGGCTACACCTTC. It specifies CASNNRIDGYTF. This chain joins TRBV19 and TRBJ1-2; a possible D gene is TRBD1 (5 bases). V was clipped by 7 bases and J by 6 bases, with 12 bases between them. Looked up from germline, CDR1 is LNHDA and CDR2 is SQIVND (reference sequence). The CDR3 loop spans 12 amino acids.

In this sample, this clonotype turned up a few times. The chain links TRBV5-6 to TRBJ2-7, with TRBD1 identical over 7 bases. The CDR3 has 11 residues. Germline-derived CDR1 and CDR2 are SGHDT and YYEEEE. V shed 7 bases and J 7 bases; nucleotides not matched to a gene: 5. The CDR3 region is CASGRTGEQYF. CDR3 sequence (DNA): TGTGCCAGCGGACGGACAGGAGAGCAGTACTTC.

The chain has TRBV29-1 and TRBJ1-1; D ambiguous. Germline values: CDR1 SQVTM, CDR2 ANQGSEA. Between the trimmed V and J ends, which lost 6 bases and 5 bases, there was a span of 10 bases. This CDR3 is built from 11 residues. The CDR3 nucleotides read TGCAGCGTGATGACGGAGACTGAAGCTTTCTTT. It yields the protein CSVMTETEAFF.

This rearrangement joins TRBV20-1 to TRBJ2-1; possibly TRBD2 for D (6 bases). V was cut by 3 bases and J by 1 base, with 10 bases left in between. In germline, CDR1 is DFQATT, CDR2 SNEGSKA (reference sequence). The CDR3 contains 14 residues. CDR3 region: CSAREGGSYNEQFF. The CDR3 nucleotides are TGCAGTGCTAGGGAGGGCGGGTCCTACAATGAGCAGTTCTTC.

V and J are TRBV18 and TRBJ1-3; D is unresolved. V was shortened by 2 bases and J by 0 bases, with 14 bases between the two germline ends. The CDR3 runs to 17 residues. CDR1 is KGHSH and CDR2 is LQKENI in the germline V gene. The CDR3: CASSPSSGASSGNTIYF. CDR3 in DNA: TGTGCCAGCTCACCATCTAGCGGCGCGAGCTCTGGAAACACCATATATTTT.

The chain carries TRBV21-1 and TRBJ2-5. TRBV21-1 is recorded as a pseudogene. The CDR3 is made up of 12 amino acids. The CDR3, as DNA: TGTGCCAGCAACAAATTTCGAGAGACCCAGTACTTC. Its protein is CASNKFRETQYF.

There are a few counts of this clonotype. CDR3 sequence reads: CSGEDRGTDTQYF. The DNA for the CDR3 is TGCAGTGGCGAAGACAGGGGGACAGATACGCAGTATTTT. The chain links TRBV20-1 to TRBJ2-3, with 9 positions matching TRBD1. V shed 7 bases and J 3 bases; nucleotides not matched to a gene: 5. The CDR3 length is 13 residues. Germline CDR1 and CDR2: DFQATT and SNEGSKA (reference sequence).

On this clonotype itself: It may be a read error: a sequence one base away is much more abundant. This sequence joins TRBV29-1 and TRBJ2-1, with 12 bases fitting TRBD2. The CDR3 is 16 amino acids. Per the germline V gene, CDR1 is SQVTM and CDR2 is ANQGSEA. Trimming took 1 base from V and 7 from J; bases not matched to a gene: 8. The CDR3 here is CSVEGTSGVAANEQFF. CDR3 bases: TGCAGCGTTGAAGGGACTAGCGGGGTGGCCGCAAATGAGCAGTTCTTC.

The chain combines TRBV20-1 with TRBJ1-1; 7 bases are shared with TRBD1. This CDR3 region has 14 residues. J gave up 0 bases and V 3 bases, and 4 bases lay outside the gene matches. The V gene's germline CDR1 is DFQATT and CDR2 SNEGSKA (reference sequence). CDR3 DNA: TGCAGTGCTAGTGCAGGGGGGATGAACACTGAAGCTTTCTTT. Encoded protein: CSASAGGMNTEAFF.

The chain is built from TRBV9 and TRBJ1-3; D gene uncertain. V dropped 2 bases and J dropped 7 bases, with 13 bases sitting between them. The CDR3 sequence is 14 residues long. Germline assignment: CDR1 SGDLS and CDR2 YYNGEE. CDR3 coding DNA: TGTGCCAGCAGCGTCGTCGGTTTGGAGAACACCATATATTTT. Amino acids: CASSVVGLENTIYF.

The chain joins TRBV18 to TRBJ2-1; D may be TRBD1 or TRBD2 (5 bases each). V dropped 3 bases and J dropped 1 base, with 13 bases sitting between them. CDR1 is KGHSH, CDR2 LQKENI, per germline. The CDR3 has 16 amino acids. CDR3 sequence: CASSPQGVGSYNEQFF. The CDR3 nucleotides are TGTGCCAGCTCACCGCAGGGAGTTGGGTCCTACAATGAGCAGTTCTTC.

The sample holds one count of this clonotype. The V gene is TRBV20-1, the J gene TRBJ1-1, with D uncertain. The V and J ends lost 5 bases and 1 base respectively, with 8 bases between them. The germline CDR1 and CDR2 sequences are DFQATT and SNEGSKA (reference sequence). The CDR3 is made up of 12 amino acids. The CDR3 nucleotides are TGCAGTGCTTCCCAGAGGAACACTGAAGCTTTCTTT. Protein sequence: CSASQRNTEAFF.

Remarks on this clonotype: Because the CDR3 is missing its conserved closing phenylalanine or tryptophan, this is likely a read error. V gene TRBV3-1 combines with J gene TRBJ1-1, with D unclear. V was clipped by 1 base and J by 1 base, with 4 bases between them. Germline V gene sequence: CDR1 LGHDT, CDR2 YNNKEL (reference sequence). The length of the CDR3 is 13 residues. CDR3 bases: TGTGCCAGCAGCCAAGGAGGGAACACTGAAGCTTTCCTT. Translating gives CASSQGGNTEAFL.

Concerning this clonotype itself: Because the CDR3 is missing its conserved closing phenylalanine or tryptophan, this is likely a read error. The chain carries TRBV28 and TRBJ1-2; TRBD1 is a possible D gene (6 bases). The V and J ends lost 5 bases and 4 bases respectively, with 11 bases between them. Germline CDR1 is MDHEN and CDR2 is SYDVKM. This CDR3 comprises 13 residues. CDR3 in DNA: TGTGCCAGCAGTCTGACAGGTTTCTATGGCTACACCTCC. Amino acids: CASSLTGFYGYTS.

The V and J genes are TRBV18 and TRBJ1-6; no firm D call. Germline CDR1 KGHSH, CDR2 LQKENI. Trimming stripped 2 bases from V and 7 bases from J, with 12 bases between. CDR3 length equals 15 residues. Here the CDR3 reads CASSPGGQGNSPLHF. CDR3 DNA: TGTGCCAGCTCACCAGGTGGGCAAGGAAATTCACCCCTCCACTTT.

This clonotype was counted between two and nine times. The rearrangement uses TRBV20-1 and TRBJ2-3; TRBD2 aligns across 8 bases. Germline V gives CDR1 DFQATT, CDR2 SNEGSKA (reference sequence). This CDR3 has 12 residues. The CDR3 spells CRVGGALDTQYF. Here the CDR3 DNA reads TGCAGAGTCGGGGGGGCATTAGATACGCAGTATTTT.

This chain uses TRBV6-6 with TRBJ2-7; 7 bases agree with TRBD1. The CDR3 runs 15 residues. V lost 4 bases to trimming and J lost 3 bases; unmatched junction nucleotides: 9. CDR1 MNHNY and CDR2 SVGAGI come from the germline V gene (reference sequence). The CDR3, as DNA: TGTGCCAGCAGTTCCTTCGACAGGGTCATCTACGAGCAGTACTTC. Translating gives CASSSFDRVIYEQYF.

The rearrangement links TRBV29-1 to TRBJ2-3, with TRBD2 identical over 12 bases. The CDR3 is made up of 16 amino acids. The germline V gene encodes CDR1 SQVTM and CDR2 ANQGSEA. V shed 0 bases, J shed 8 bases, and the junction held 9 bases outside the gene matches. In nucleotides, the CDR3 is TGCAGCGTTGAAGATTGGGCTAGCGGGAGGGTGGTTACGCAGTATTTT. It specifies CSVEDWASGRVVTQYF.

The chain combines TRBV18 with TRBJ1-1, with D perhaps matching TRBD1 (5 bases). V lost 0 bases and J lost 4, with 12 bases in between. The CDR3 is 15 amino acids. The germline V gene has CDR1 KGHSH and CDR2 LQKENI. DNA for the CDR3: TGTGCCAGCTCACCACCGTCAGGGAGGGGCACTGAAGCTTTCTTT. As protein: CASSPPSGRGTEAFF.

The V gene is TRBV12-3 or TRBV12-4, the J gene TRBJ1-2, with a tentative D call TRBD1 (6 bases). This CDR3 contains 12 residues. V lost 5 bases and J lost 2, with 6 bases in between. DNA for the CDR3: TGTGCCAGCAGTACAGGGAACTATGGCTACACCTTC. Protein: CASSTGNYGYTF.